These T cell receptor beta chains were read from a single sample in a study of graft-versus-host responses after intestinal transplantation. Produced via immunoSEQ multiplex PCR; TCRdb's table is partial and in-frame only. The sample records tens of thousands of clones, roughly 93% being singletons. These receptors have no known antigen. The source was unstimulated CD4+ T cells sorted from spleen or lymph node cells, collected before transplant. These receptors all come from a human donor who was the organ donor for an intestinal transplant. Each CDR3 is given with its conserved first and last residue. A D gene is named only where the DNA matches it firmly. Only part of the rows carry a size: once, few, many, or a class if the clone is expanded.

-	TRBV5-6	TRBJ1-2	TRBD1	CASSSGQGYGYTF	TGTGCCAGCAGCTCGGGACAGGGCTATGGCTACACCTTC
once	TRBV5-1	TRBJ1-2	TRBD1	CASSAGTGYGYTF	TGCGCCAGCAGTGCCGGGACAGGGTATGGCTACACCTTC
once	TRBV9	TRBJ2-5	-	CASSVDFIETQYF	TGTGCCAGCAGCGTAGACTTTATCGAGACCCAGTACTTC
-	TRBV29-1	TRBJ2-3	TRBD2	CSARRGVRTDTQYF	TGCAGCGCGCGGCGGGGGGTCAGAACAGATACGCAGTATTTT
-	TRBV4-3	TRBJ2-7	TRBD2	CASSQEFTSGIYEQYF	TGCGCCAGCAGCCAAGAGTTTACTAGCGGGATCTACGAGCAGTACTTC
once	TRBV4-3	TRBJ2-1	-	CASSQEGGGPGNEQFF	TGCGCCAGCAGCCAAGAAGGCGGGGGCCCCGGCAATGAGCAGTTCTTC
-	TRBV2	TRBJ1-1	-	CASSGGTEAFF	TGTGCCAGCAGTGGGGGCACTGAAGCTTTCTTT
-	TRBV25-1	TRBJ2-1	TRBD1	CASSILDRDYNEQFF	TGTGCCAGCAGCATACTGGACAGGGACTACAATGAGCAGTTCTTC
-	TRBV6-6	TRBJ1-6	TRBD1	CASSYSVRGFNSPLHF	TGTGCCAGCAGTTACTCAGTCAGGGGGTTTAATTCACCCCTCCACTTT
-	TRBV25-1	TRBJ2-3	TRBD2	CASSDMTSGDPDTQYF	TGTGCCAGCAGCGACATGACTAGCGGGGACCCAGATACGCAGTATTTT
-	TRBV4-1	TRBJ2-1	TRBD2	CASSERGATYNEQFF	TGCGCCAGCAGCGAGCGGGGGGCAACCTACAATGAGCAGTTCTTC
-	TRBV9	TRBJ2-7	TRBD2	CASSVVQGLADFYSSYEQYF	TGTGCCAGCAGCGTAGTACAGGGACTAGCGGACTTCTACTCCAGCTACGAGCAGTACTTC
-	TRBV12-5	TRBJ1-5	-	CASGLFDGTGNQPQHF	TGTGCTAGTGGTTTGTTTGATGGGACGGGCAATCAGCCCCAGCATTTT
-	TRBV10-3	TRBJ2-2	-	CAISESRGGAPGELFF	TGTGCCATCAGTGAGTCGAGGGGGGGGGCCCCCGGGGAGCTGTTTTTT
-	TRBV6-1	TRBJ1-2	-	CASSEPGYGYTF	TGTGCCAGCAGTGAACCAGGGTATGGCTACACCTTC
-	TRBV13	TRBJ1-3	-	CASSLRSDRWGSSGNTIYF	TGTGCCAGCAGCTTACGTTCGGATAGGTGGGGGAGCTCTGGAAACACCATATATTTT
-	TRBV4-3	TRBJ2-3	TRBD2	CASSQGGGGGAGTDTQYF	TGCGCCAGCAGCCAAGGTGGGGGCGGGGGGGCAGGCACAGATACGCAGTATTTT
-	TRBV7-2	TRBJ1-2	TRBD1	CASTHRGINYGYTF	TGTGCCAGCACCCACAGGGGGATAAACTATGGCTACACCTTC
-	TRBV9	TRBJ2-1	TRBD2	CASSVAGGLSYNEQFF	TGTGCCAGCAGCGTAGCGGGGGGTTTGTCCTACAATGAGCAGTTCTTC
-	TRBV7-2	TRBJ2-3	TRBD2	CASSLLAGADTQYF	TGTGCCAGCAGCTTACTAGCGGGGGCAGATACGCAGTATTTT
-	TRBV4-3	TRBJ2-7	TRBD1	CASSHRDSSYEQYF	TGCGCCAGCAGCCACCGGGACAGCTCCTACGAGCAGTACTTC
-	TRBV10-3	TRBJ1-6	TRBD1	CAISGGLQGARSPLHF	TGTGCCATCAGTGGGGGATTACAGGGGGCGAGGTCACCCCTCCACTTT
-	TRBV7-2	TRBJ2-7	TRBD1	CASSLKGGPIYEQYF	TGTGCCAGCAGCTTAAAAGGGGGCCCTATCTACGAGCAGTACTTC